This T cell receptor (beta chain) was recovered during a study of CD8+CD57+ T cells in acquired aplastic anemia. Sequenced patients had shown CD8+CD57+ cell expansion by flow cytometry. Genomic DNA provided the template from which TCR beta VDJ and CDR3 profiles were obtained. One entry per CDR3 protein, called by TCRdb with MiXCR from the reads. The table includes about half a million distinct CDR3 sequences, roughly 34% detected once. The sequence was collected from a human donor with aplastic anemia. The material sequenced was sorted CD4+, CD8+, or CD8+CD57+ T cells (not recorded which) from PBMCs.

The DNA for the CDR3 is TGCGCCAGCAGCTTGGTACCAGGCGGCACAGATACGCAGTATTTT. Its protein product is CASSLVPGGTDTQYF. V is TRBV5-1 and J is TRBJ2-3; D remains ambiguous. This CDR3 spans 15 amino acids. The ends were cut back, 0 bases at V and 1 base at J, with 9 bases in the middle. Germline V CDR1 and CDR2: SGHRS, YFSETQ.